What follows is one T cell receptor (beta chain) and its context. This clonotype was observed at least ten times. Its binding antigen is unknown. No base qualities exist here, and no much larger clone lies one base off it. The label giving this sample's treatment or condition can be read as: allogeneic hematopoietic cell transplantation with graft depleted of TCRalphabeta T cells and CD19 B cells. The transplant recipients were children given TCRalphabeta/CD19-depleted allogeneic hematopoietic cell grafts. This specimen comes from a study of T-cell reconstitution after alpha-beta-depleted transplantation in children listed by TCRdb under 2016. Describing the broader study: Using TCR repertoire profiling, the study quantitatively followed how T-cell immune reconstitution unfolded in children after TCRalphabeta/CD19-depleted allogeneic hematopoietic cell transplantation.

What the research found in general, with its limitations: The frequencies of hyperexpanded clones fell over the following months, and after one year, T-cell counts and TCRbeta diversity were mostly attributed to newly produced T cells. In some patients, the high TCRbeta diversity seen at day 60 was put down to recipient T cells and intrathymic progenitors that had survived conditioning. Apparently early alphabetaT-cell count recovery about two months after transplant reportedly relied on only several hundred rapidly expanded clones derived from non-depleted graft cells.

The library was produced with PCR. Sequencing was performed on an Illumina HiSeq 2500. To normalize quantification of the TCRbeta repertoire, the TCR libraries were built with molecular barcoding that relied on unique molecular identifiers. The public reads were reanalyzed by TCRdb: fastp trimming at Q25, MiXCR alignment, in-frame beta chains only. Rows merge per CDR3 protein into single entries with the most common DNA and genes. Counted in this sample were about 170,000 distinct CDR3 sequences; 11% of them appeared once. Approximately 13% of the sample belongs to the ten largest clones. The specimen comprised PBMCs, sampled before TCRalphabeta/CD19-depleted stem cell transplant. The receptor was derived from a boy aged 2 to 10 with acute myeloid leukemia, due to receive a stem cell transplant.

The CDR3 sequence is CASSPPDRYEQYF. The sequenced DNA: TGTGCCAGCAGTCCCCCGGACAGGTACGAGCAGTACTTC. The chain is assembled from TRBV28 and TRBJ2-7; TRBD1 agrees with 7 junctional bases. Including cysteine and phenylalanine, the CDR3 has 13 amino acids. Only CDR3 DNA is held: 39 bases, read in frame from base 1. As encoded in the germline V gene, CDR1 is MDHEN while CDR2 is SYDVKM. After removal of 5 bases from V and 4 bases from J, the junction retains 5 bases not matched to a gene. Supplemented by the reference TRBV28 and TRBJ2-7 proteins around the CDR3, the complete variable domain is DVKVTQSSRYLVKRTGEKVFLECVQDMDHENMFWYRQDPGLGLRLIYFSYDVKMKEKGDIPEGYSVSREKKERFSLILESASTNQTSMYLCASSPPDRYEQYFGPGTRLTVT.